Listed here are 2 T cell receptor beta chains from one sample, sequenced in a study of blood T cell repertoires in COVID-19 (dated by TCRdb to 2020 to 2022). The library was produced with the immunoSEQ multiplex PCR assay. The source is immuneACCESS, and TCRdb retained only in-frame sequences with V and J called. Part of the clones is not carried over; for the studies checked, unresolved V genes explain less than half of this, and the remainder is unexplained. In this sample the table shows around 320,000 clones, around 90% of which occur a single time. The ten largest clones capture about 4.5% of the sample. Sequenced sample: PBMCs or T cells enriched from blood (not recorded which). The source is a woman aged 18-29 years with acute COVID-19.

The chain joins TRBV9 to TRBJ1-5; D remains unclear. Trimming cost V 2 bases and J 4 bases, with 10 bases left between them. Germline values: CDR1 SGDLS, CDR2 YYNGEE. The CDR3 extends over 14 amino acids. Here the CDR3 reads CASSVGSSNQPQHF. Written as DNA, the CDR3 is TGTGCCAGCAGCGTGGGCAGCTCGAATCAGCCCCAGCATTTT.

This chain links TRBV28 with TRBJ2-1, with TRBD2 as a possible D gene (5 bases). The ends were cut back, 5 bases at V and 6 bases at J, with 17 bases in the middle. CDR3 length equals 15 residues. CDR1 is MDHEN, CDR2 SYDVKM, per germline. CDR3 loop: CASSPEDRRGNEQFF. CDR3 in DNA: TGTGCCAGCAGTCCAGAGGATAGACGGGGCAATGAGCAGTTCTTC.